This T cell receptor beta chain was captured by sequencing in a study of cytomegalovirus exposure and HLA in healthy donors (dated by TCRdb to the late 2010s). Concerning the study at large: An earlier analysis of 587 of the donors reported more than 250 Gb of sequence data and about 100 million unique TCR beta sequences from approximately 180 million T cells. The study profiled the T cell repertoires of hundreds of subjects by immunosequencing and related them to cytomegalovirus serostatus. The aim of the study was to test whether cataloging public T cell receptors could identify signatures of past pathogen exposure. Both class I and class II loci were covered by HLA typing, at four-digit resolution. In a later genetic analysis, genome-wide SNP genotypes for about 60% of the 666 donors were used, and that subset was treated as a discovery cohort. In addition to the first cohort of 500 to 850 subjects, a separate validation cohort of over 90 different subjects was used. In the later analysis, no new phenotypic data were used to find candidate immune exposures; instead, reliance was placed on TCR beta sequences and their occurrence across donors. Among approximately 370 genotyped donors of the cohort, an average of around 220,000 unique TCR beta nucleotide sequences was sequenced per donor, of which approximately 18% were non-productive. Roughly 300 gigabases of sequencing data and tens of millions of unique TCR sequences were included in an early release covering several hundred HLA-typed donors. Typing coverage differed by locus: A, B, C, DRB1 and DQB1 were typed in roughly 620-630 donors, DQA1 in around 500, DPA1 in 600 to 610, and DPB1 in 472. Donor age, sex, ethnicity and CMV serostatus were compiled together with the repertoire data. Several DR-DQ haplotypes were treated as single units for association and clustering because of strong linkage in the cohort. The genetic ancestry cluster associated with self-reported Caucasian donors included 65% to 90% of the approximately 430 genotyped donors. The study combined high-throughput TCR immunosequencing, statistical association of individual TCRs with disease status, and machine learning to predict cytomegalovirus infection status. In a later analysis, previously published TCR beta repertoires from several hundred donors were re-analyzed and high-resolution HLA genotyping was added so that TCR occurrence patterns could be studied. All discovery cohort repertoires had been generated on a single sequencing platform. To decide whether each TCR beta V gene segment behaved as functional or pseudogenic, an earlier analysis of fewer than 750 of the donors relied on high-throughput TCR beta sequencing. Findings and caveats that apply to the study as a whole: Fewer than 20 rarely observed V segments, including chromosome 9 orphons, were excluded from the earlier analysis of some 590 of the donors because counts were too low. In the study, some 160 TCR beta chains were listed as associated with cytomegalovirus. When HLA alleles, especially DR and DQ, strongly co-occurred, attributing TCR associations to individual alleles was difficult. According to a later analysis, parvovirus B19, influenza, CMV and Epstein-Barr virus appeared linked to several top co-occurrence clusters. A later genetic analysis reported fewer N-insertions in productive TCRs among donors in an Asian-associated ancestry cluster than the roughly 620-donor mean. Presence/absence analyses assumed roughly uniform sequencing depth across donors, an assumption that may not hold. A further reported finding was that TCR beta sequences accurately predicted the HLA-A and HLA-B alleles for most subjects in the first cohort. Because HLA typing was unavailable for some donors at each locus, only the typed subset was used in association tests. The classifier was reported to diagnose cytomegalovirus status with high specificity and sensitivity in both the original and validation cohorts. Across donors, most TCR sequences were observed very rarely, whereas some public TCRs were present in many individuals. In a later analysis, most CMV-associated TCR beta chains were found to appear HLA-restricted, with HLA associations seemingly driven largely by CMV exposure. Some IMGT-functional V segments, including TRBV6-2 and TRBV6-3, could not be distinguished by the 87-base-pair reads and were therefore excluded. In this cohort, only TCR beta chains were sequenced, and detectable features were limited by the absence of alpha or paired-chain data. Correlated functional status among segregating V segments might reflect linkage disequilibrium, but an unknown experimental factor could not be ruled out. In an earlier analysis of fewer than 700 of the donors, most TCR beta V segments appeared in productive rearrangements about 90% or about 30% of the time, broadly matching IMGT annotations. The authors suggested that the approach could potentially be extended to other disease states and immunological phenotypes. The sequencing pipeline was judged likely to have produced a cluster of highly shared sequence variants as a technical artifact. For the cohort, immune exposure information was limited to CMV serostatus. V-gene and J-gene trimming of TCR beta chains was associated with a missense DCLRE1C variant in a later genetic analysis, and the association was replicated in an independent cohort. In vitro tests confirmed that a few of the cytomegalovirus-associated TCR beta chains recognize cytomegalovirus antigens. Compared with equally common non-associated chains, HLA-associated TCR beta chains in a later analysis were more clonally expanded and had lower generation probabilities. According to a later analysis, TCR association rates differed among HLA loci, with DRB1 alleles showing the most associated TCRs and HLA-C alleles showing the fewest. In a later analysis, more than 15,000 TCR beta sequences were associated with specific HLA alleles at a false discovery rate of 0.05.

Receptor amplification or capture employed the immunoSEQ multiplex PCR assay. A mixture of 60 forward primers for TCR Vbeta segments and 13 reverse primers for TCR Jbeta segments was used in the multiplex PCR. The CDR3 region of rearranged TCR beta genes was amplified from genomic DNA with a multiplex PCR assay. Amplified TCR beta libraries were sequenced as 87-base-pair reads on the Illumina HiSeq System. Per the authors' processing: A later analysis counted approximately 84 million unique TCR beta chains across the 600 to 850 repertoires, and some 12 million of these chains were shared by at least two donors. To remove PCR and sequencing errors, raw reads were error-corrected and collapsed into unique sequences using a nearest-neighbor algorithm that merged closely related sequences. Alignment of CDR3 sequences to IMGT reference sequences was used to assign V, D and J gene segments. Each retained sequence needed at least a six-nucleotide match to both a V gene segment and a J gene segment. Rearrangements were called productive when the CDR3 lacked stop codons and stayed in frame with V and J; all others were non-productive. CDR3 was defined by IMGT convention, running from the second conserved V-encoded cysteine to the conserved J-encoded phenylalanine. Sequences without an unambiguous match to a single V gene segment were excluded from the earlier analysis of 450 to 650 of the donors. An earlier analysis of a few hundred of the donors classified V segments as functional when productive rearrangements were above 56.7% and as segregating when the standard deviation between donors was above 5%. A statistical classification framework was developed to diagnose cytomegalovirus status using the catalog of TCR beta chain sequences. A later analysis assigned V and J genes by comparing TCR nucleotide sequences with IMGT/GENE-DB human TR gene sequences. In a later analysis, CDR3 sequences and most-parsimonious VDJ recombination scenarios were assigned using the TCRdist pipeline. A later analysis defined each TCR beta chain by its CDR3 amino acid sequence plus V-gene family, and excluded reads lacking a unique V-gene family. A later analysis removed 592 highly shared, low-generation-probability nucleotide sequences to deal with suspected cross-contamination and a sequencing artifact. In a later analysis, a clonal expansion index was calculated for each public chain from normalized within-repertoire ranks of inferred template counts. Generation probabilities in a later analysis came from a VDJ recombination model fitted to out-of-frame rearrangements, and those results were checked against IGoR. A later analysis scored TCR-TCR, TCR-HLA and TCR-CMV co-occurrence with hypergeometric tests, applying a repertoire-size bias correction to TCR pairs. False discovery rates were estimated in a later analysis by permuting HLA or CMV assignments 20 times. In a later analysis, co-occurring TCRs were grouped using DBSCAN, and TCRdist sequence similarity was added for clustering within HLA-allele-positive subsets. Repertoires with fewer than 30,000 or more than 120,000 public chains were left out of co-occurrence clustering, as were several repertoires with anomalous nucleotide sharing. TCRdb took this table from immuneACCESS and kept in-frame rearrangements with V and J called. Such tables lack part of the clones; where checked against another copy, unresolved V genes explain under half of the gap, and the rest is unexplained. Clone size and V and J calls were adopted from that table, with D and trimming inferred from the DNA. Counted in this sample were 100,000 to 150,000 clones; roughly a tenth of them appeared once. Together, the top ten hold just over 4.5% of the sample.

Remarks on this clone: Its antigen specificity is not known. Base-call qualities are not available, and no considerably larger clone is one nucleotide away.

The CDR3 spans 13 residues, from the cysteine through the phenylalanine. Only the CDR3 DNA is retained, 39 bases long and in frame from the first base. V is pared back by 5 bases and J by 4 bases, with 12 bases lying between the germline termini. CDR1 and CDR2 (MDHEN, SYDVKM) derive from the germline V gene. The cohort consisted of 670 or so healthy bone marrow donors. All cohort members were sampled while nominally healthy, although unrecorded immune exposures were likely present. The donor tested CMV seropositive and was one of the 289 seropositive cohort members. Every donor gave a peripheral blood sample, and the peripheral blood mononuclear cells from that sample were used for TCR beta sequencing. Genomic DNA extraction from the blood cell samples was performed with the Qiagen DNeasy Blood Extraction Kit.

The chain employs TRBV28 and TRBJ2-7; a weak D assignment points to TRBD2 (5 bases agree). The clonotype was recovered from a woman under 30 in good health and CMV-seropositive. What was sequenced was PBMCs. The DNA reads as follows: TGTGCCAGCAGTAATGCGGGCCTATACGAGCAGTACTTC. This encodes CASSNAGLYEQYF.